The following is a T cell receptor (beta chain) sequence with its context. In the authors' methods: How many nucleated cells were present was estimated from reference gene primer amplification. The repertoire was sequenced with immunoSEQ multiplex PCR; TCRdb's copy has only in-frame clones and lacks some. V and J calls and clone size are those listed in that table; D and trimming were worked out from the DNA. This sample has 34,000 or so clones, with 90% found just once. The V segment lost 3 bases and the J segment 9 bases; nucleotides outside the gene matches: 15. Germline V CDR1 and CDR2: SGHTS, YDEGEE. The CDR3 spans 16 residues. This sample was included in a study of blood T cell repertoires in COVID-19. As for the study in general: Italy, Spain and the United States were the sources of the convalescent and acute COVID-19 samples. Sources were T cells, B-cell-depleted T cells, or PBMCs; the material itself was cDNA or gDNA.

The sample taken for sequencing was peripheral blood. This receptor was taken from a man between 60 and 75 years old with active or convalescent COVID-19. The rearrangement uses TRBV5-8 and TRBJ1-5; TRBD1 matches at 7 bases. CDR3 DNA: TGTGCCAGCAGCTCGGTACAGGGGTTCCCCGGGACGCCCCAGCATTTT. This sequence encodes CASSSVQGFPGTPQHF.